This TCR beta chain was captured in a study of Graves' ophthalmopathy and Graves' hyperthyroidism. Amplified material comprised TCR beta CDR3 regions derived from RNA transcripts. Second-round multiplex PCR came after a first-round RT-PCR that employed HTBI primers. MiXCR, run by TCRdb on the multiplex PCR reads, gives a single entry per CDR3 protein. The sample lists roughly 400,000 distinct CDR3 sequences, 15% occurring once. The CDR3 consists of 14 residues. Trimming took 5 bases from V and 5 from J; bases not matched to a gene: 6. Germline CDR1 is SGHTA and CDR2 is FQGTGA. The chain is built from TRBV7-3 and TRBJ2-7, with 10 bases matching TRBD1. This TCR was sampled from a woman under 30 with stable Graves' hyperthyroidism. Sequencing used peripheral blood. Written as DNA, the CDR3 is TGTGCCAGCAGCAGGGACAGGGGCGGACACGAGCAGTACTTC. As protein: CASSRDRGGHEQYF.